This T cell receptor (beta chain) is from a study of human T cells and chemical hapten exposure. Study overall: Investigators sensitized roughly 2 cm by roughly 2 cm of upper inner arm skin with 2% DPC. Study-level findings and limits: Donors had alopecia, so their immune response may differ from healthy people's.

The library attached unique molecular identifiers to individual cDNA molecules. TCRdb reanalysed the RACE reads using MiXCR and keeps one entry per CDR3 protein. The table lists about 59,000 distinct CDR3 sequences, 11% of them singletons. Time point reported: pre-sensitization, week 0. The sample's treatment: therapeutic diphenylcyclopropenone sensitization with weekly scalp DPC. Blood was collected ahead of every patch test applied. This clonotype occurred many times. Its antigen is unknown. The V gene's germline CDR1 is KGHSH and CDR2 LQKENI. CDR3 length equals 16 residues. Deletions cut 0 bases from V and 2 bases from J, with 11 bases between.

The specimen was whole blood, collected in connection with sensitization to the hapten diphenylcyclopropenone (DPC). This chain links TRBV18 with TRBJ2-1; D may be TRBD2 (7 bases). The source is a middle-aged woman with alopecia areata. Some clones in this sample may be carry-over from other donors' samples. The CDR3 sequence: CASSPPGGGTYNEQFF. CDR3 coding DNA: TGTGCCAGCTCACCACCGGGAGGGGGAACCTACAATGAGCAGTTCTTC.